This is a list of T cell receptor beta chains from one sample in a study of shared clonotypes between healthy human individuals. The assay was immunoSEQ multiplex PCR, and TCRdb's table has in-frame clones only and misses some. The data show about 300,000 clones, around two thirds seen once. What was sequenced was memory CD4+ T cells sorted from blood. The receptor set was obtained from a man aged 25-45 years in good health. Each CDR3 is given with its conserved first and last residue. D genes are given only for firm matches. Size values are once, few and many counts, or a class for expanded clones, and some rows have none.

v_gene: TRBV27; j_gene: TRBJ1-2; d_gene: TRBD1; abundance: NA; len: 16; CDR3aa: CASSERQGAANYGYTF; CDR3nt: TGTGCCAGCAGTGAACGACAGGGGGCGGCTAACTATGGCTACACCTTC
v_gene: TRBV15; j_gene: TRBJ2-5; d_gene: TRBD2; abundance: NA; len: 13; CDR3aa: CATTSGSQETQYF; CDR3nt: TGTGCCACGACTAGCGGGTCACAAGAGACCCAGTACTTC
v_gene: TRBV18; j_gene: TRBJ2-1; d_gene: NA; abundance: NA; len: 14; CDR3aa: CASSPMTGETEQFF; CDR3nt: TGTGCCAGCTCACCAATGACAGGTGAGACTGAGCAGTTCTTC
v_gene: TRBV10-2; j_gene: TRBJ2-1; d_gene: NA; abundance: NA; len: 16; CDR3aa: CASSESRLDRVNEQFF; CDR3nt: TGCGCCAGCAGTGAGTCTAGACTAGACCGTGTTAATGAGCAGTTCTTC
v_gene: TRBV4-2; j_gene: TRBJ1-1; d_gene: NA; abundance: NA; len: 15; CDR3aa: CASSQEPRTNTEAFF; CDR3nt: TGTGCCAGCAGCCAAGAACCCAGGACGAACACTGAAGCTTTCTTT
v_gene: TRBV5-1; j_gene: TRBJ2-1; d_gene: NA; abundance: few; len: 13; CDR3aa: CASSLGGRDEQFF; CDR3nt: TGCGCCAGCAGCTTGGGGGGCAGGGATGAGCAGTTCTTC
v_gene: TRBV19; j_gene: TRBJ1-1; d_gene: NA; abundance: NA; len: 14; CDR3aa: CASSIDLGGTEAFF; CDR3nt: TGTGCCAGTAGTATAGATCTGGGAGGGACTGAAGCTTTCTTT
v_gene: TRBV29-1; j_gene: TRBJ2-3; d_gene: TRBD2; abundance: NA; len: 15; CDR3aa: CSVEGGLGVIDTQYF; CDR3nt: TGCAGCGTTGAGGGTGGACTAGGAGTTATAGATACGCAGTATTTT
v_gene: TRBV5-4; j_gene: TRBJ2-1; d_gene: TRBD2; abundance: NA; len: 15; CDR3aa: CASSGGLVSYNEQFF; CDR3nt: TGTGCCAGCAGCGGGGGACTAGTTTCCTACAATGAGCAGTTCTTC
v_gene: TRBV28; j_gene: TRBJ2-7; d_gene: NA; abundance: few; len: 12; CDR3aa: CASSRAFYEQYF; CDR3nt: TGTGCCAGCTCAAGGGCGTTCTACGAGCAGTACTTC
v_gene: TRBV4-1; j_gene: TRBJ2-7; d_gene: TRBD2; abundance: NA; len: 17; CDR3aa: CASSQVLAGGSSYEQYF; CDR3nt: TGCGCCAGCAGCCAGGTATTAGCGGGAGGGAGCTCCTACGAGCAGTACTTC
v_gene: TRBV15; j_gene: TRBJ2-5; d_gene: NA; abundance: NA; len: 13; CDR3aa: CATSRDLQETQYF; CDR3nt: TGTGCCACCAGCAGAGATCTTCAAGAGACCCAGTACTTC
v_gene: TRBV12-5; j_gene: TRBJ1-2; d_gene: NA; abundance: NA; len: 12; CDR3aa: CASGLGLGGYTF; CDR3nt: TGTGCTAGTGGTTTGGGTCTTGGAGGCTACACCTTC
v_gene: TRBV28; j_gene: TRBJ1-4; d_gene: NA; abundance: NA; len: 16; CDR3aa: CASSATGTEGNEKLFF; CDR3nt: TGTGCCAGCAGCGCGACGGGGACGGAGGGGAATGAAAAACTGTTTTTT
v_gene: TRBV11-3; j_gene: TRBJ2-1; d_gene: TRBD2; abundance: few; len: 17; CDR3aa: CASSLRLAGGRYNEQFF; CDR3nt: TGTGCCAGCAGCTTGCGACTAGCGGGAGGTCGCTACAATGAGCAGTTCTTC
v_gene: TRBV7-8; j_gene: TRBJ2-1; d_gene: TRBD2; abundance: NA; len: 17; CDR3aa: CASSLWLAGAVSNEQFF; CDR3nt: TGTGCCAGCAGCTTATGGCTAGCGGGAGCGGTAAGCAATGAGCAGTTCTTC
v_gene: TRBV6-5; j_gene: TRBJ2-1; d_gene: NA; abundance: NA; len: 10; CDR3aa: CAPIFNEQFF; CDR3nt: TGTGCCCCCATATTCAATGAGCAGTTCTTC
v_gene: TRBV5-1; j_gene: TRBJ2-5; d_gene: TRBD1; abundance: many; len: 15; CDR3aa: CASSLNTGGQETQYF; CDR3nt: TGCGCCAGCAGCTTGAATACAGGGGGACAAGAGACCCAGTACTTC
v_gene: TRBV4-1; j_gene: TRBJ2-7; d_gene: TRBD2; abundance: NA; len: 13; CDR3aa: CASSSLAGGEQYF; CDR3nt: TGCGCCAGCAGTTCTCTAGCGGGAGGCGAGCAGTACTTC
v_gene: TRBV9; j_gene: TRBJ2-1; d_gene: NA; abundance: NA; len: 14; CDR3aa: CASSKGGEGNEQFF; CDR3nt: TGTGCCAGCAGCAAGGGCGGCGAGGGCAATGAGCAGTTCTTC
v_gene: TRBV11-2; j_gene: TRBJ2-5; d_gene: NA; abundance: NA; len: 15; CDR3aa: CASSSPSGFSETQYF; CDR3nt: TGTGCCAGCAGCTCCCCGAGCGGTTTTTCAGAGACCCAGTACTTC
v_gene: TRBV19; j_gene: TRBJ1-2; d_gene: NA; abundance: NA; len: 8; CDR3aa: CASGGYTF; CDR3nt: TGTGCCTCCGGCGGCTACACCTTC
v_gene: TRBV5-4; j_gene: TRBJ2-5; d_gene: NA; abundance: NA; len: 16; CDR3aa: CASSFASRGVQETQYF; CDR3nt: TGTGCCAGCAGCTTCGCTTCCAGGGGAGTCCAAGAGACCCAGTACTTC
v_gene: TRBV11-2; j_gene: TRBJ1-2; d_gene: TRBD1; abundance: NA; len: 14; CDR3aa: CASSRGQGASGYTF; CDR3nt: TGTGCCAGCAGCCGAGGACAGGGGGCGAGTGGCTACACCTTC
v_gene: TRBV11-3; j_gene: TRBJ2-2; d_gene: TRBD2; abundance: NA; len: 13; CDR3aa: CASSKREGGELFF; CDR3nt: TGTGCCAGCAGCAAGCGGGAGGGCGGGGAGCTGTTTTTT
v_gene: TRBV5-1; j_gene: TRBJ2-7; d_gene: NA; abundance: NA; len: 15; CDR3aa: CASSGVANSDYEQYF; CDR3nt: TGCGCCAGCAGTGGAGTGGCGAACAGTGATTACGAGCAGTACTTC
v_gene: TRBV11-3; j_gene: TRBJ2-1; d_gene: TRBD2; abundance: NA; len: 18; CDR3aa: CASSLDRGHGLAGNEQFF; CDR3nt: TGTGCCAGCAGCTTAGACCGGGGACACGGACTAGCGGGAAATGAGCAGTTCTTC
v_gene: TRBV7-3; j_gene: TRBJ2-7; d_gene: NA; abundance: NA; len: 14; CDR3aa: CASSTRNRSPEQYF; CDR3nt: TGTGCCAGCAGCACACGAAATCGGTCCCCCGAGCAGTACTTC
v_gene: TRBV20-1; j_gene: TRBJ2-1; d_gene: NA; abundance: NA; len: 11; CDR3aa: CSAPLSREQFF; CDR3nt: TGCAGTGCTCCCCTCTCTCGGGAGCAGTTCTTC
v_gene: TRBV5-1; j_gene: TRBJ2-1; d_gene: NA; abundance: once; len: 15; CDR3aa: CASSLVGASYNEQFF; CDR3nt: TGCGCCAGCAGCTTGGTGGGTGCGTCTTACAATGAGCAGTTCTTC
v_gene: TRBV7-3; j_gene: TRBJ1-2; d_gene: NA; abundance: NA; len: 13; CDR3aa: CASSLDAQGGYTF; CDR3nt: TGTGCCAGCAGCTTAGACGCGCAGGGTGGCTACACCTTC
v_gene: TRBV29-1; j_gene: TRBJ2-3; d_gene: NA; abundance: NA; len: 14; CDR3aa: CSVEPGASTDTQYF; CDR3nt: TGCAGCGTTGAACCCGGGGCTAGCACAGATACGCAGTATTTT
v_gene: TRBV6-5; j_gene: TRBJ1-3; d_gene: NA; abundance: NA; len: 12; CDR3aa: CASSSRGNTIYF; CDR3nt: TGTGCCAGCAGTTCACGGGGAAACACCATATATTTT
v_gene: TRBV10-1; j_gene: TRBJ2-5; d_gene: TRBD2; abundance: NA; len: 13; CDR3aa: CASSEQRGETQYF; CDR3nt: TGCGCCAGCAGTGAGCAGCGGGGAGAGACCCAGTACTTC
v_gene: TRBV4-1; j_gene: TRBJ1-3; d_gene: NA; abundance: NA; len: 19; CDR3aa: CASSQGRLTGPSSGNTIYF; CDR3nt: TGCGCCAGCAGCCAAGGCCGATTGACCGGGCCGAGCTCTGGAAACACCATATATTTT
v_gene: TRBV29-1; j_gene: TRBJ2-3; d_gene: TRBD2; abundance: few; len: 13; CDR3aa: CSVPSGYTDTQYF; CDR3nt: TGCAGCGTTCCTAGCGGGTACACAGATACGCAGTATTTT
v_gene: TRBV28; j_gene: TRBJ1-2; d_gene: NA; abundance: NA; len: 11; CDR3aa: CASSPSYGYTF; CDR3nt: TGTGCCAGCAGCCCCAGCTATGGCTACACCTTC
v_gene: TRBV2; j_gene: TRBJ2-7; d_gene: NA; abundance: NA; len: 13; CDR3aa: CASIGGLSYEQYF; CDR3nt: TGTGCCAGCATTGGGGGATTGAGCTACGAGCAGTACTTC
v_gene: TRBV11-1; j_gene: TRBJ2-1; d_gene: NA; abundance: NA; len: 14; CDR3aa: CASSLRGSYNEQFF; CDR3nt: TGTGCCAGCAGCTTAAGAGGGAGCTACAATGAGCAGTTCTTC
v_gene: TRBV5-1; j_gene: TRBJ1-5; d_gene: NA; abundance: NA; len: 15; CDR3aa: CASSLEGRSNQPQHF; CDR3nt: TGCGCCAGCAGCTTGGAGGGGAGGAGCAATCAGCCCCAGCATTTT
v_gene: TRBV2; j_gene: TRBJ2-4; d_gene: NA; abundance: few; len: 15; CDR3aa: CASSDWGARWNIQYF; CDR3nt: TGTGCCAGCAGTGATTGGGGGGCGAGGTGGAACATTCAGTACTTC
v_gene: TRBV9; j_gene: TRBJ2-5; d_gene: TRBD1; abundance: NA; len: 16; CDR3aa: CASSVGPGQDQETQYF; CDR3nt: TGTGCCAGCAGCGTAGGTCCTGGACAGGACCAAGAGACCCAGTACTTC
v_gene: TRBV27; j_gene: TRBJ2-3; d_gene: NA; abundance: NA; len: 13; CDR3aa: CASKGRRTDTQYF; CDR3nt: TGTGCCAGCAAGGGGAGGCGCACAGATACGCAGTATTTT
v_gene: TRBV7-3; j_gene: TRBJ1-4; d_gene: NA; abundance: NA; len: 13; CDR3aa: CASSGLGREKLFF; CDR3nt: TGTGCCAGCAGCGGACTAGGGAGGGAAAAACTGTTTTTT
v_gene: TRBV11-2; j_gene: TRBJ2-5; d_gene: TRBD1; abundance: NA; len: 14; CDR3aa: CASSYGQGAETQYF; CDR3nt: TGTGCCAGCAGCTACGGGCAGGGGGCGGAGACCCAGTACTTC
v_gene: TRBV29-1; j_gene: TRBJ1-5; d_gene: NA; abundance: NA; len: 13; CDR3aa: CSAVGGSNQPQHF; CDR3nt: TGCAGCGCCGTAGGGGGGAGCAATCAGCCCCAGCATTTT
v_gene: TRBV11-3; j_gene: TRBJ2-2; d_gene: TRBD2; abundance: many; len: 15; CDR3aa: CASSRAAGVTGELFF; CDR3nt: TGTGCCAGCAGCCGAGCGGCGGGAGTGACCGGGGAGCTGTTTTTT
v_gene: TRBV7-3; j_gene: TRBJ2-1; d_gene: TRBD2; abundance: NA; len: 17; CDR3aa: CASSLTVIAGSRNEQFF; CDR3nt: TGTGCCAGCAGCTTAACGGTGATAGCGGGGTCTCGAAATGAGCAGTTCTTC
v_gene: TRBV5-1; j_gene: TRBJ2-5; d_gene: NA; abundance: NA; len: 16; CDR3aa: CASSNGVTGSGETQYF; CDR3nt: TGCGCCAGCAGCAATGGGGTCACAGGGTCGGGCGAGACCCAGTACTTC
v_gene: TRBV7-8; j_gene: TRBJ2-1; d_gene: NA; abundance: NA; len: 16; CDR3aa: CASSLLNAGSYNEQFF; CDR3nt: TGTGCCAGCAGCTTACTTAATGCGGGCTCCTACAATGAGCAGTTCTTC
v_gene: TRBV28; j_gene: TRBJ2-5; d_gene: TRBD2; abundance: NA; len: 14; CDR3aa: CASSGPGLAPNWNF; CDR3nt: TGTGCCAGCAGTGGCCCGGGACTAGCGCCCAACTGGAACTTC
v_gene: TRBV6-1; j_gene: TRBJ2-5; d_gene: TRBD1; abundance: once; len: 13; CDR3aa: CASRRTGSETQYF; CDR3nt: TGTGCCAGCAGGAGGACAGGGTCAGAGACCCAGTACTTC
v_gene: TRBV10-3; j_gene: TRBJ1-5; d_gene: TRBD1; abundance: once; len: 16; CDR3aa: CAISESGGGSNQPQHF; CDR3nt: TGTGCCATCAGTGAGTCAGGAGGGGGCTCCAATCAGCCCCAGCATTTT
v_gene: TRBV7-8; j_gene: TRBJ1-1; d_gene: NA; abundance: NA; len: 15; CDR3aa: CASSLDRIGGTEAFF; CDR3nt: TGTGCCAGCAGCTTAGATCGAATTGGGGGCACTGAAGCTTTCTTT
v_gene: TRBV7-8; j_gene: TRBJ1-2; d_gene: NA; abundance: NA; len: 12; CDR3aa: CASSLGGYGYTF; CDR3nt: TGTGCCAGCAGCTTAGGGGGCTATGGCTACACCTTC
v_gene: TRBV29-1; j_gene: TRBJ2-7; d_gene: TRBD1; abundance: NA; len: 12; CDR3aa: CSGGQGSYEQYF; CDR3nt: TGCAGCGGCGGACAGGGTAGCTACGAGCAGTACTTC
v_gene: TRBV2; j_gene: TRBJ2-1; d_gene: NA; abundance: NA; len: 16; CDR3aa: CASTVGLVVEYNEQFF; CDR3nt: TGTGCCAGCACCGTGGGGCTGGTGGTGGAATACAATGAGCAGTTCTTC